These 10 T cell receptor beta chains came from one sample sequenced in a study of blood T cell repertoires in COVID-19. This table comes from immunoSEQ multiplex PCR, and its TCRdb copy is limited to in-frame clones, with some not included. The sample has around 160,000 clones, approximately 91% seen once. Material: peripheral blood. The receptors stem from a man aged 18 to 30 with acute or convalescent COVID-19.

The genes are TRBV6-5 and TRBJ1-6; TRBD1 matches 11 bases. Germline CDR1 MNHEY, CDR2 SVGAGI. The CDR3 sequence is 15 residues long. The V and J ends lost 5 bases and 9 bases, in that order; junction bases with no gene match: 6. CDR3 in amino acids: CASSPFGTGGSPLHF. The DNA of the CDR3 is TGTGCCAGCAGTCCTTTCGGGACAGGGGGTTCACCCCTCCACTTT.

Here the CDR3 DNA reads TGCAGTGCTAGTCCCCCGCCGGGACTAGCGGGGGGAAAGAACACCGGGGAGCTGTTTTTT. Its protein product is CSASPPPGLAGGKNTGELFF. The V call is TRBV20-1, the J call TRBJ2-2, with 15 bases matching TRBD2. The germline V gene encodes CDR1 DFQATT and CDR2 SNEGSKA (reference sequence). The V and J ends lost 3 bases and 1 base, in that order; junction bases with no gene match: 12. This CDR3 spans 20 amino acids.

This chain links TRBV19 with TRBJ1-6, with TRBD1 as a possible D gene (5 bases). CDR3 length: 13 amino acids. The ends were cut back, 8 bases at V and 7 bases at J, with 12 bases in the middle. CDR1 LNHDA and CDR2 SQIVND come from the germline V gene (reference sequence). For the CDR3, the DNA is TGTGCCAGTTCCGACAGCTTCAATTCACCCCTCCACTTT. As protein: CASSDSFNSPLHF.

The rearrangement joins TRBV24-1 to TRBJ1-5; 8 nucleotides line up with TRBD1. The ends lost 9 bases at V and 5 bases at J; junction bases unmatched: 8. Germline CDR1 KGHDR, CDR2 SFDVKD. The CDR3 has 14 amino acids. The CDR3 DNA sequence: TGTGCCACCCTCGGACAGGGAGGGGATCAGCCCCAGCATTTT. Its translation is CATLGQGGDQPQHF.

The genes are TRBV5-5 and TRBJ1-1, with 7 nucleotides matching TRBD1. This CDR3 is built from 16 residues. The germline gives CDR1 SGHKS, CDR2 YYEKEE (reference sequence). V was clipped by 0 bases and J by 11 bases; unmatched bases: 16. The CDR3 DNA reads as TGTGCCAGCAGCTTGGGGTTCGGGACAGTGGCCCTTGGGGCTTTCTTT. Translation: CASSLGFGTVALGAFF.

This chain connects TRBV5-1 to TRBJ1-2; 8 nucleotides agree with TRBD1. V lost 4 bases, J lost 8 bases, and 13 bases stayed unmatched. The CDR3 has 15 amino acids. Germline CDR1 is SGHRS and CDR2 is YFSETQ. The CDR3 protein is CASSPTGTGSDGYTF. CDR3 nucleotides: TGCGCCAGCAGCCCTACCGGGACAGGTAGCGACGGCTACACCTTC.

The chain combines TRBV18 with TRBJ1-1; 9 bases line up with TRBD1. Germline CDR1 KGHSH, CDR2 LQKENI. This CDR3 contains 16 residues. J was trimmed by 5 bases and V by 4 bases; bases with no gene match: 11. In DNA form, the CDR3 reads TGTGCCAGCTCACTAACAACAGGGGGCCGGGATACTGAAGCTTTCTTT. Translated: CASSLTTGGRDTEAFF.

V is TRBV5-4 and J is TRBJ1-6; D remains unclear. CDR3 size: 17 residues. Germline V gene sequence: CDR1 SGHNT, CDR2 YYREEE (reference sequence). The V gene lost 0 bases and the J gene lost 0 bases, with 10 bases spanning the gap. The CDR3 DNA reads TGTGCCAGCAGCTTGGCCTTTGGGAGCTCCTATAATTCACCCCTCCACTTT. This encodes CASSLAFGSSYNSPLHF.

The chain couples TRBV11-2 to TRBJ1-1; D is unclear. Germline V gives CDR1 SGHAT, CDR2 FQNNGV. The CDR3 has 15 amino acids. V was cut by 1 base and J by 0 bases, with 9 bases left in between. CDR3 in DNA: TGTGCCAGCAGCTTAGTAGCGGGCCTGAACACTGAAGCTTTCTTT. Translated, it gives CASSLVAGLNTEAFF.

The gene calls are TRBV2 and TRBJ1-5, with 10 bases fitting TRBD1. The germline gives CDR1 SNHLY, CDR2 FYNNEI. CDR3 length equals 16 residues. V shed 6 bases and J 4 bases; nucleotides not matched to a gene: 9. The CDR3 reads CASSPRDRGGNQPQHF. The CDR3 DNA sequence: TGTGCCAGCAGCCCCCGGGACAGGGGAGGTAATCAGCCCCAGCATTTT.